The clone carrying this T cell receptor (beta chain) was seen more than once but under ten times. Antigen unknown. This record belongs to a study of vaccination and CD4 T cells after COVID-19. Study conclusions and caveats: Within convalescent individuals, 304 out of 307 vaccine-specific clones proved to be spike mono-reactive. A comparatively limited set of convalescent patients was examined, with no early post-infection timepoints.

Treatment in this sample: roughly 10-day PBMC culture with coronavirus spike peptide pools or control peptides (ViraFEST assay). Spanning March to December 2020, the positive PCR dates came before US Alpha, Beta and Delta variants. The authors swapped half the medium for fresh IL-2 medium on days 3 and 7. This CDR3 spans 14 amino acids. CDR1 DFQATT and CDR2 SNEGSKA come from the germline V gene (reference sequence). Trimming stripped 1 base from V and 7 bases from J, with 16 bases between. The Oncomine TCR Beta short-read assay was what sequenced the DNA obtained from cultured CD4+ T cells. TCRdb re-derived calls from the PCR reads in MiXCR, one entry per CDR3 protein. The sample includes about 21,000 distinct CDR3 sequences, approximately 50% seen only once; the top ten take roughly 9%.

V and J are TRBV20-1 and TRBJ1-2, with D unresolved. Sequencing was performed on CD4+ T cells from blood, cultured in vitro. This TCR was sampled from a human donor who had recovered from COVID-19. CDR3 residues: CSARVWGSGVGYTF. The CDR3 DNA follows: TGCAGTGCTAGAGTGTGGGGAAGCGGGGTTGGCTACACCTTC.